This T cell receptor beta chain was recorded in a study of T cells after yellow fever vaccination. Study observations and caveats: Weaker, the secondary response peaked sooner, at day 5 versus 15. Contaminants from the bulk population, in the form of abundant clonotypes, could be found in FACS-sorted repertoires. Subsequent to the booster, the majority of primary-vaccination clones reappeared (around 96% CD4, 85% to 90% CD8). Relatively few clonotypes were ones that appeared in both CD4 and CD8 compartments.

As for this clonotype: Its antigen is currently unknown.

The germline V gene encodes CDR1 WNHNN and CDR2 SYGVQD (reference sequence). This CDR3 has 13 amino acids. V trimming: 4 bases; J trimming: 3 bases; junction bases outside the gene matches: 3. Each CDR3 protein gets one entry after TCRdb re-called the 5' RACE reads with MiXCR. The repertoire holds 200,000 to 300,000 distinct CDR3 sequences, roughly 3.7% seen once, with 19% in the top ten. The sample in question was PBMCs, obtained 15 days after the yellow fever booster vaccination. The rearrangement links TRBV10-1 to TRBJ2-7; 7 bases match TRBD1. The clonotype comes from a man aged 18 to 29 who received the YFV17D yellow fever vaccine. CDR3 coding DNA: TGCGCCAGCAGTGGGGACAGCAGCTACGAGCAGTACTTC. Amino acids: CASSGDSSYEQYF.